The entry below gives a single T cell receptor beta chain sequence along with its context. Its antigen is unidentified. Generated by immunoSEQ multiplex PCR, the TCRdb table keeps only in-frame clones and is missing some. The sample holds tens of thousands of clones, approximately 81% seen once. These data come from a study of OX40 agonist ivuxolimab in advanced cancers. Background on the study: Therapy given before enrollment (anti-PD-1, anti-PD-L1 or anti-CTLA-4) was allowed, and around 41% had some.

V was pared by 7 bases and J by 4 bases, with 13 bases between. There are 14 residues in the CDR3. Germline CDR1 SGHAT, CDR2 FQNNGV. Study results and limitations: Also showing low normalized T-cell clonal expansion were some of the nonresponders. The antigens recognized by the expanded peripheral T cells, that is their antigen specificity, were not determined.

Sampling times: baseline, cycle 4 day 1, cycle 7 day 1. The chain employs TRBV11-2 and TRBJ1-4; D not certain. The sequence came from an adult with an advanced solid tumor such as melanoma, head and neck, liver or kidney cancer. The starting material was CD4+ or CD8+ T cells sorted from blood, obtained in a trial of the OX40 agonist ivuxolimab. CDR3 loop: CASNRTADNEKLFF. The CDR3 nucleotides are TGTGCCAGCAACCGGACGGCTGATAATGAAAAACTGTTTTTT.